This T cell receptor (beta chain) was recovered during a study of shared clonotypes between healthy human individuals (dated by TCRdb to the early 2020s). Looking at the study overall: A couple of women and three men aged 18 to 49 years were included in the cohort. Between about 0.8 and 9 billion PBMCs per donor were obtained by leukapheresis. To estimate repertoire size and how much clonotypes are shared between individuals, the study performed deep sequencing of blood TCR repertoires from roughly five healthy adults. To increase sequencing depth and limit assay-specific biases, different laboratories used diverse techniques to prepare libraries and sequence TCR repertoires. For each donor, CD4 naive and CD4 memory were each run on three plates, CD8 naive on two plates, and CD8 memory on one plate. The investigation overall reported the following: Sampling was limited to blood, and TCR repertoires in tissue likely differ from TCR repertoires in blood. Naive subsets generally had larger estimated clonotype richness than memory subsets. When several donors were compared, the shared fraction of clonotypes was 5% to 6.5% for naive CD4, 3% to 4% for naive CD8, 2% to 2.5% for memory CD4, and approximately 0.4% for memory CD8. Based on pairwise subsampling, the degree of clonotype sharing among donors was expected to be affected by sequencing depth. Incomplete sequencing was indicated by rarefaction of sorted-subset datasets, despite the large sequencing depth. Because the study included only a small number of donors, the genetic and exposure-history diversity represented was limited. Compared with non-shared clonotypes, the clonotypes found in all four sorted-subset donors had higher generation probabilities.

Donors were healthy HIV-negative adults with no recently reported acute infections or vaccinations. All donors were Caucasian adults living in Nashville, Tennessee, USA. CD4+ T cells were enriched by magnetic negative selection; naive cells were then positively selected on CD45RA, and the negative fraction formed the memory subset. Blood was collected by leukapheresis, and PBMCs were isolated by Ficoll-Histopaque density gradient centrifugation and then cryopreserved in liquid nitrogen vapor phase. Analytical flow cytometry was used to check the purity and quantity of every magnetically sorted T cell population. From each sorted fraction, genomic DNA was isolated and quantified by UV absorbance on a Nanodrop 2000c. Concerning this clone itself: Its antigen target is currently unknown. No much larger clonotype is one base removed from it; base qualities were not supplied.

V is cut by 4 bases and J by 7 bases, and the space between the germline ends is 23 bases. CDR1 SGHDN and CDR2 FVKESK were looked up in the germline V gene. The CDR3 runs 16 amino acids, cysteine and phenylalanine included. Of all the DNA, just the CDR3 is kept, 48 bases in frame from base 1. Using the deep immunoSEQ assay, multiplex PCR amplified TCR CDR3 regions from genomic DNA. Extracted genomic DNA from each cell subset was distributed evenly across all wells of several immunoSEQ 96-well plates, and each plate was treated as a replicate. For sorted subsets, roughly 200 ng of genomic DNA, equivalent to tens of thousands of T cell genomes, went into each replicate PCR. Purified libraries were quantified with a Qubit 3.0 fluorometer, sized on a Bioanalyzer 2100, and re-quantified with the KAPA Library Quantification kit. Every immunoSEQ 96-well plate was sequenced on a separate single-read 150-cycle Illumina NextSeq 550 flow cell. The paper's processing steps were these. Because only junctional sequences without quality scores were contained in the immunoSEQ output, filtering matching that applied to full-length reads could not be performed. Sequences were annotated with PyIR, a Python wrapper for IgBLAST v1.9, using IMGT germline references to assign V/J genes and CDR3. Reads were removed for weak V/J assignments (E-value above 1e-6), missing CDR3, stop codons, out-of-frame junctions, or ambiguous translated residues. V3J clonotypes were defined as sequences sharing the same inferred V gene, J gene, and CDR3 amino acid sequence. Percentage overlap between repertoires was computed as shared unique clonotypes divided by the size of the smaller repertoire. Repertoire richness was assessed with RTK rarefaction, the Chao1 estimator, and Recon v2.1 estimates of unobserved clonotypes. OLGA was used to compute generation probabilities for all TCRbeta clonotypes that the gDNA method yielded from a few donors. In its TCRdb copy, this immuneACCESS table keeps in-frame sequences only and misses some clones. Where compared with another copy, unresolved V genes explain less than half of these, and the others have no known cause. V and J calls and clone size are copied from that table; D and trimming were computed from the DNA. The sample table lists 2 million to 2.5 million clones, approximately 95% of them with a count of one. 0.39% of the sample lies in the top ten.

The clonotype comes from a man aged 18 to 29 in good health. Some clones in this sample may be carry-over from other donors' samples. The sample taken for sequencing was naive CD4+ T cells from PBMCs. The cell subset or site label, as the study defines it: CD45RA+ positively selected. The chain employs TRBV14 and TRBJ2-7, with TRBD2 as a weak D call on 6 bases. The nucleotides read TGTGCCAGCAGCCTTCGATCCCCCACCCGGGGGTGGGAGCAGTACTTC. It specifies CASSLRSPTRGWEQYF.